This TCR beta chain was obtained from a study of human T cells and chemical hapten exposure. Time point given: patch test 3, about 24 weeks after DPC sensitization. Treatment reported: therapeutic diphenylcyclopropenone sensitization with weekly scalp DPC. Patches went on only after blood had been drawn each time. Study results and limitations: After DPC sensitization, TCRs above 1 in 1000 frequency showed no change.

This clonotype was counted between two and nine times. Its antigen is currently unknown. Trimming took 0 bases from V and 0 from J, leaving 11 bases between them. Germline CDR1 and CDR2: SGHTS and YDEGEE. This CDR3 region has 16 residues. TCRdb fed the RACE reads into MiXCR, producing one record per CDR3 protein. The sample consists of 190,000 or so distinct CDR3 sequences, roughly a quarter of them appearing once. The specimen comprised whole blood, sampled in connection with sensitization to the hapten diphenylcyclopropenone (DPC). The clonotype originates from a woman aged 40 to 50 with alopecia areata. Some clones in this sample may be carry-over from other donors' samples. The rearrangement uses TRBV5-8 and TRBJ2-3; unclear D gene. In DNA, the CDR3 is TGTGCCAGCAGCTTGGGACTGTCTTCCAGCACAGATACGCAGTATTTT. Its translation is CASSLGLSSSTDTQYF.